The 6 T cell receptor beta chains reported below all come from one sample, sequenced in a study of identical twins. TCRdb independently ran MiXCR on the 5' RACE reads; one entry per CDR3 protein. The top ten clones hold about a tenth of a sample with about 240,000 distinct CDR3 sequences, more than 9% of them seen once. Sequenced: memory T cells sorted from blood. These receptor sequences come from a man aged 50 to 59 in good health.

This clonotype was seen repeatedly, ten times or more. The chain combines TRBV5-1 with TRBJ1-2; 9 nucleotides align to TRBD1. In germline, CDR1 is SGHRS, CDR2 YFSETQ. The CDR3 runs to 12 residues. Trimming cost V 5 bases and J 8 bases; bases outside gene matches: 4. The CDR3 DNA reads as TGCGCCAGCAGTGCGGGACAGGGCGGCTACACCTTC. Translated: CASSAGQGGYTF.

This clonotype was seen many times. V and J are TRBV11-2 and TRBJ1-1, with no clear D. V lost 1 base and J 3 bases, leaving 6 bases between the germline ends. The V gene's germline CDR1 is SGHAT and CDR2 FQNNGV. The CDR3 runs to 13 residues. Here the CDR3 reads CASSLGGDTEAFF. DNA of the CDR3: TGTGCCAGCAGCTTAGGAGGAGACACTGAAGCTTTCTTT.

This clonotype was counted ten times or more. The junction departs from germline at one end; a sequencing error may be responsible. The chain is built from TRBV7-9 and TRBJ2-5; tentatively, D is TRBD2 (5 bases). The CDR3 spans 16 residues. Germline values: CDR1 SEHNR, CDR2 FQNEAQ (reference sequence). This CDR3 is CASTLGSKIGGETQYF. Written as DNA, the CDR3 is TGTGCCAGCACCTTAGGATCGAAAATAGGAGGAGAGACCCAGTACTTC.

V and J are TRBV20-1 and TRBJ2-7; the match to TRBD1 covers 7 bases. After removal of 2 bases from V and 4 bases from J, the junction contained 5 bases not matched to a gene. CDR1 is DFQATT, CDR2 SNEGSKA, per germline (reference sequence). The CDR3 has 13 amino acids. As DNA, the CDR3 is TGCAGTGCTAGAAGACAGGGCTGGTACGAGCAGTACTTC. Protein: CSARRQGWYEQYF.

This clonotype appeared a few times. The chain combines TRBV5-1 with TRBJ1-5, with 7 bases aligning to TRBD1. CDR3 size: 14 residues. From germline, CDR1 is SGHRS and CDR2 YFSETQ. V shed 3 bases, J shed 4 bases, and the junction held 4 bases outside the gene matches. In nucleotides, the CDR3 is TGCGCCAGCAGCTCGGGACAGAGTAATCAGCCCCAGCATTTT. This translates into CASSSGQSNQPQHF.

As to this clonotype: A read error may explain this, as a much larger clone is one base away. The chain couples TRBV3-1 to TRBJ2-7, with 13 bases fitting TRBD2. V lost 1 base to trimming and J lost 5 bases; unmatched junction nucleotides: 5. Germline V gene lookup returns CDR1 LGHDT and CDR2 YNNKEL (reference sequence). This CDR3 spans 16 amino acids. Here the CDR3 reads CASSQVTGLAGNEQYF. The DNA of the CDR3 is TGTGCCAGCAGCCAAGTTACGGGACTAGCGGGAAACGAGCAGTACTTC.